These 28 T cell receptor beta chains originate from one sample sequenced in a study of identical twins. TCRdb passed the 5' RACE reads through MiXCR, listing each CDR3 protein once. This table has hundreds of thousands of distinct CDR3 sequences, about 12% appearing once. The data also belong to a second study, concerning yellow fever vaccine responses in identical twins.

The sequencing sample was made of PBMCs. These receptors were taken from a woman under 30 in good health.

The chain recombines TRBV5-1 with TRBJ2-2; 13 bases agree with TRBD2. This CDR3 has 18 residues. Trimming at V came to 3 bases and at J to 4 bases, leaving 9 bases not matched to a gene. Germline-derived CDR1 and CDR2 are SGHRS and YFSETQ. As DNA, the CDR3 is TGCGCCAGCAGCTATGGACTAGCGGGAGTTCGCGTCACCGGGGAGCTGTTTTTT. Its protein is CASSYGLAGVRVTGELFF.

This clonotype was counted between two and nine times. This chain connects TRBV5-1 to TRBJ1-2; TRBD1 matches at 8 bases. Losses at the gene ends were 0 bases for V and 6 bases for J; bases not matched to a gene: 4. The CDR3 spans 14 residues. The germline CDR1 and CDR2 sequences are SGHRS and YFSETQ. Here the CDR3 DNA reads TGCGCCAGCAGCTTGGGACAGGGGAACCATGGCTACACCTTC. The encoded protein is CASSLGQGNHGYTF.

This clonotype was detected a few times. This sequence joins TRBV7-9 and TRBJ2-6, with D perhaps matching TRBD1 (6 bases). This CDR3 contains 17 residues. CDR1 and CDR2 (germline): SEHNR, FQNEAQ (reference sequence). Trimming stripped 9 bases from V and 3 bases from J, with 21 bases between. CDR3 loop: CASNGAGATYGANVLTF. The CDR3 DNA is TGTGCCAGTAACGGGGCAGGGGCCACGTATGGGGCCAACGTCCTGACTTTC.

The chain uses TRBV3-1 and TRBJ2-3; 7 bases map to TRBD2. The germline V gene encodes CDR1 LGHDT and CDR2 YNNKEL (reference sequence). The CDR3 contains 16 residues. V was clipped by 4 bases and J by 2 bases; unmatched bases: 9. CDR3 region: CASSLSAGVTTDTQYF. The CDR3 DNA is TGTGCCAGCAGCCTTTCGGCGGGAGTAACCACAGATACGCAGTATTTT.

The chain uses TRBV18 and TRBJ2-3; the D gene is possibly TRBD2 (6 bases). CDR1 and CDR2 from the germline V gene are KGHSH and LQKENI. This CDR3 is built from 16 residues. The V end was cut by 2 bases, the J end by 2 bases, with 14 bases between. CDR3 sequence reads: CASSPLSAGNTDTQYF. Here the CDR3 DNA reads TGTGCCAGCTCACCATTGTCGGCGGGAAACACAGATACGCAGTATTTT.

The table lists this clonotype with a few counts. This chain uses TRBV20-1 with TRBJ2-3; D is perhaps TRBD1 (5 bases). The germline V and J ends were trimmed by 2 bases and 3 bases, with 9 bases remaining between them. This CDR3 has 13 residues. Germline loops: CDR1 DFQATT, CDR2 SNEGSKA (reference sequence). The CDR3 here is CSARQGRTDTQYF. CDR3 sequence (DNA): TGCAGTGCTAGACAGGGTAGGACAGATACGCAGTATTTT.

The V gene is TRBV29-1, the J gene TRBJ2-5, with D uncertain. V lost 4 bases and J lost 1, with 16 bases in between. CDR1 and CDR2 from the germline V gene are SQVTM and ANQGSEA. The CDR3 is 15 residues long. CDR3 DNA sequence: TGCAGCGTTGTTTCCCTCCGGCAGCCCCAAGAGACCCAGTACTTC. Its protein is CSVVSLRQPQETQYF.

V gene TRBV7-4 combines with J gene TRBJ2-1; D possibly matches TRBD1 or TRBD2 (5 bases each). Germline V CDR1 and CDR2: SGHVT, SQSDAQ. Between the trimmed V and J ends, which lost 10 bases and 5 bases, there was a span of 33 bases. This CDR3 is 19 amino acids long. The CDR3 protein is CATSNSPLGGTGPDNEQFF. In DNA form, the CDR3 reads TGTGCCACCTCCAACAGTCCCCTTGGTGGAACGGGACCCGACAATGAGCAGTTCTTC. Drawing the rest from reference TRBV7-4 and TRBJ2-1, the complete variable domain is GAGVSQSPRYKVAKRGRDVALRCDSISGHVTLYWYRQTLGQGSEVLTYSQSDAQRDKSGRPSGRFSAERPERSVSTLKIQRTEQGDSAVYLCATSNSPLGGTGPDNEQFFGPGTRLTVL.

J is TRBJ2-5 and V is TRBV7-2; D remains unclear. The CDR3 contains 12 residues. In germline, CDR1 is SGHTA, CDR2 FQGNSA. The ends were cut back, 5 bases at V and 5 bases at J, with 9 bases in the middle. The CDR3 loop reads CASSNYGETQYF. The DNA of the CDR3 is TGTGCCAGCAGCAACTACGGGGAGACCCAGTACTTC.

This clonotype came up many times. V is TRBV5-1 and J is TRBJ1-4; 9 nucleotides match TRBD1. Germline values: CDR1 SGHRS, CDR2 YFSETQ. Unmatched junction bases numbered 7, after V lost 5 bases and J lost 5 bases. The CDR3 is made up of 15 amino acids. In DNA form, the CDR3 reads TGCGCCAGCAGTCGGCTACAGGGGGCAAATGAAAAACTGTTTTTT. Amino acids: CASSRLQGANEKLFF.

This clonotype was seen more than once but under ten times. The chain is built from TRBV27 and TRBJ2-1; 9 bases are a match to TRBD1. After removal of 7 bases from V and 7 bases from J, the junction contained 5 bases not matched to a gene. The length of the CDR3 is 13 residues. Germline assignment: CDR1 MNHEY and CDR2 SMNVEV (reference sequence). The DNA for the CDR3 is TGTGCCAGCATAGGACAGGGGATAAATGAGCAGTTCTTC. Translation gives CASIGQGINEQFF.

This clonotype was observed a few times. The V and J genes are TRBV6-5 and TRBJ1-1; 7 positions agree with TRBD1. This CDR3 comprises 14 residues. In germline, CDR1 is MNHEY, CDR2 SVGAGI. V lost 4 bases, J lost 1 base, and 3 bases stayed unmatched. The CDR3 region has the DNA TGTGCCAGCAGTTCGCACAGGGGGAACACTGAAGCTTTCTTT. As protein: CASSSHRGNTEAFF.

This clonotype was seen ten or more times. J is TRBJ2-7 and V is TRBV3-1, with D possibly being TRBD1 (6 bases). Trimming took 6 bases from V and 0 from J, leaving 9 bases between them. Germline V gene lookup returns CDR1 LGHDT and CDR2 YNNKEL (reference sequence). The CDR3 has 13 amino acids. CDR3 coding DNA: TGTGCCAGCAGAGGCAGGGGCTCCTACGAGCAGTACTTC. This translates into CASRGRGSYEQYF.

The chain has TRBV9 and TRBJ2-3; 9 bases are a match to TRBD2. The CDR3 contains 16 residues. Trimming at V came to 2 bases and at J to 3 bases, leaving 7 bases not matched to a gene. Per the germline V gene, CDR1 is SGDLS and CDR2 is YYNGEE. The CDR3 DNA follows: TGTGCCAGCAGCGTGGGAGCGGGGGGAAGGACAGATACGCAGTATTTT. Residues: CASSVGAGGRTDTQYF.

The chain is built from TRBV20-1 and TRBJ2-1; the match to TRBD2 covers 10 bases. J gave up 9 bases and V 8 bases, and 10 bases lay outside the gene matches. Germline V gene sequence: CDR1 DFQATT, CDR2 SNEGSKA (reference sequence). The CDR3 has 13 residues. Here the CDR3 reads CSLIAGGTGEQFF. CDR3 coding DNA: TGCAGTCTCATAGCGGGGGGAACGGGTGAGCAGTTCTTC.

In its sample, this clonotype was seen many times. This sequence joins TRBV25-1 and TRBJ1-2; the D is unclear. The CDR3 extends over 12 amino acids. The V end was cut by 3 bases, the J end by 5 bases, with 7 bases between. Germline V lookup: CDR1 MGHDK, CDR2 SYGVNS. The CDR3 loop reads CASSDGWYGYTF. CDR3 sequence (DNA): TGTGCCAGCAGTGATGGGTGGTATGGCTACACCTTC.

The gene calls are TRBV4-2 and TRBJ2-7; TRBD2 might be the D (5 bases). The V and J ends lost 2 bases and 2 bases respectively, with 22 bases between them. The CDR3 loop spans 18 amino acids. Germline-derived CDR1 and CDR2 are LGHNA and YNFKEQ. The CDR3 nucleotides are TGTGCCAGCAGCCAAAGGGTCTCGCGGGCGGAATATCCCTACGAGCAGTACTTC. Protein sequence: CASSQRVSRAEYPYEQYF.

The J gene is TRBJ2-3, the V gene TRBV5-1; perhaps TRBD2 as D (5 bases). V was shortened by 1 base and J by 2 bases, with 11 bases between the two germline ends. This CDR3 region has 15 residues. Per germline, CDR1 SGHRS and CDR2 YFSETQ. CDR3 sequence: CASSLIGGTTDTQYF. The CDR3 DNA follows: TGCGCCAGCAGCTTGATCGGAGGAACCACAGATACGCAGTATTTT.

DNA of the CDR3: TGTGCCAGCAGGGGACTAGCGGGGGCGGAGACCCAGTACTTC. Translated: CASRGLAGAETQYF. The rearrangement links TRBV7-8 to TRBJ2-5; 14 bases are a match to TRBD2. Per germline, CDR1 SGHVS and CDR2 FQNEAQ. This CDR3 is built from 14 residues. J was trimmed by 5 bases and V by 6 bases; bases with no gene match: 2.

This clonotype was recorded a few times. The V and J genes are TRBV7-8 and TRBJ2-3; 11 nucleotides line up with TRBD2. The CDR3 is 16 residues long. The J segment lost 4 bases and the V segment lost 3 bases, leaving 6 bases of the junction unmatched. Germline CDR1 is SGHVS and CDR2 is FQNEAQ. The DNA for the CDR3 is TGTGCCAGCAGCTTGATTACTAGCGGGGGATCAGATACGCAGTATTTT. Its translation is CASSLITSGGSDTQYF.

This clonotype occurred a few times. The CDR3: CASSSGLAWAGELFF. In DNA form, the CDR3 reads TGTGCCAGCAGTTCAGGACTAGCGTGGGCCGGGGAGCTGTTTTTT. The J gene is TRBJ2-2, the V gene TRBV6-5; 9 bases align to TRBD2. CDR3 length: 15 amino acids. CDR1 and CDR2 (germline): MNHEY, SVGAGI. The trim removed 4 bases at V and 6 bases at J, leaving 6 bases unmatched.

CDR3 region: CASSPKDSLGTEAFF. The CDR3 region has the DNA TGTGCCAGCTCACCTAAGGACAGCTTGGGCACTGAAGCTTTCTTT. The chain carries TRBV18 and TRBJ1-1, with TRBD1 as a possible D gene (6 bases). Germline V CDR1 and CDR2: KGHSH, LQKENI. The CDR3 loop spans 15 amino acids. The V gene lost 3 bases and the J gene lost 4 bases, with 15 bases spanning the gap.

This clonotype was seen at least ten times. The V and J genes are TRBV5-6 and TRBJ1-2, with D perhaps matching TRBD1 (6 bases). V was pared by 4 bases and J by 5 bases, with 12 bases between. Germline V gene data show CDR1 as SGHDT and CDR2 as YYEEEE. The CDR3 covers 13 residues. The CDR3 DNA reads TGTGCCAGCAGCGGACGGGGGGCTTATGGCTACACCTTC. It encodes CASSGRGAYGYTF.

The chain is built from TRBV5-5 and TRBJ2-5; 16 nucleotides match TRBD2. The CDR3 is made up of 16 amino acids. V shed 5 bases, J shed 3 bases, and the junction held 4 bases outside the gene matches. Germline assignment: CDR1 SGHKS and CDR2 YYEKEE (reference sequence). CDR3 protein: CASRFGTSGGEETQYF. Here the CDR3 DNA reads TGTGCCAGCAGGTTTGGGACTAGCGGGGGGGAAGAGACCCAGTACTTC.

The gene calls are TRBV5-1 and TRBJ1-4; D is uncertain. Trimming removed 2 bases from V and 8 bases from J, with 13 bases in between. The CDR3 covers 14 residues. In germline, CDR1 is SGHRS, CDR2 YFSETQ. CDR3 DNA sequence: TGCGCCAGCAGCTTTCGGGGTGATCAGGAAAAACTGTTTTTT. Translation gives CASSFRGDQEKLFF.

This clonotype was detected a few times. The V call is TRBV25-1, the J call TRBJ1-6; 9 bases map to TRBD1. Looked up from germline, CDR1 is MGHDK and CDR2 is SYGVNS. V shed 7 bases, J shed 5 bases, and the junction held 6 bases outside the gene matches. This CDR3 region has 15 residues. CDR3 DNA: TGTGCCAGCACCCCCGACAGGGGGAATAATTCACCCCTCCACTTT. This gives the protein CASTPDRGNNSPLHF.

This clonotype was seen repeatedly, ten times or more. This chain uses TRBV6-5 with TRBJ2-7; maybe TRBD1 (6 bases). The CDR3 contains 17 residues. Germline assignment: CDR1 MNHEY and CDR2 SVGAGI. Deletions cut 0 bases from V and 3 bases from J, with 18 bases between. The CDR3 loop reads CASSYSSPGDKLYEQYF. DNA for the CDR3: TGTGCCAGCAGTTACTCTTCGCCCGGGGACAAGCTCTACGAGCAGTACTTC.

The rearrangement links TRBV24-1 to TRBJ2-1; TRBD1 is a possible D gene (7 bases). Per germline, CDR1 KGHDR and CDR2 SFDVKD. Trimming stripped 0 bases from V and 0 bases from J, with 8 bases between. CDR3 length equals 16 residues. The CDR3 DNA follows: TGTGCCACCAGTGATTTGCAGGGGGGCTCCTACAATGAGCAGTTCTTC. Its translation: CATSDLQGGSYNEQFF.